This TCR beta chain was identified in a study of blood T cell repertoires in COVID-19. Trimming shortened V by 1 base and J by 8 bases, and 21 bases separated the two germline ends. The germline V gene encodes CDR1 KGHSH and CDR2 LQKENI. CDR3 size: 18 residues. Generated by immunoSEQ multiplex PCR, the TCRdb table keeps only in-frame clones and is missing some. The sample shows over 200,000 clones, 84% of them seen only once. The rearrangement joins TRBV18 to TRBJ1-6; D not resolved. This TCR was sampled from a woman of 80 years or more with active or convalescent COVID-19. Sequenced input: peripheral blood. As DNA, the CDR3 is TGTGCCAGCTCACCACTGGGAGGGAGGCTAACCCGGGATTCACCCCTCCACTTT. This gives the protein CASSPLGGRLTRDSPLHF.